Each of the 26 T cell receptor beta chains below was sequenced from the same sample in a study of monozygotic twins with inflammatory bowel disease. TCRdb re-called the 5' RACE reads and shows each CDR3 protein once, DNA omitted. This sample carries 200,000 to 250,000 distinct CDR3 sequences, with approximately 7.7% going to the ten biggest clones. The sample comprised blood. The receptors here all came from a human donor with ulcerative colitis or Crohn's disease, or a healthy co-twin of an affected twin (not recorded which).

The chain employs TRBV28 and TRBJ2-7; the TCRdb D gene call, TRBD2, has no DNA to confirm it. This CDR3 contains 16 residues. Germline V lookup: CDR1 MDHEN, CDR2 SYDVKM. The CDR3 here is CASSLTSSGSSYEQYF.

The chain employs TRBV19 and TRBJ1-1; TCRdb names TRBD1, which stays unverified in the absence of DNA. The CDR3 runs 15 residues. Germline-derived CDR1 and CDR2 are LNHDA and SQIVND (reference sequence). CDR3 protein: CASSIWAGYTTEAFF.

The genes are TRBV12-3 or TRBV12-4 and TRBJ1-5; the D gene TCRdb calls, TRBD1, cannot be checked with no DNA. This CDR3 has 14 residues. CDR3 sequence reads: CASSYTGTNQPQHF.

The chain carries TRBV29-1 and TRBJ2-2. Germline assignment: CDR1 SQVTM and CDR2 ANQGSEA. The CDR3 is made up of 14 amino acids. CDR3 amino acids: CSVAQLRGDGELFF.

This chain joins TRBV7-2 and TRBJ2-3; as DNA is missing, the TRBD2 call by TCRdb cannot be tested. Germline CDR1 and CDR2: SGHTA and FQGNSA. This CDR3 spans 17 amino acids. The CDR3 sequence: CASSLTPSGGAGDTQYF.

The V gene is TRBV20-1, the J gene TRBJ2-7; TCRdb gives TRBD1 as the D gene, but with no DNA this cannot be confirmed. The CDR3 has 14 residues. Germline values: CDR1 DFQATT, CDR2 SNEGSKA (reference sequence). CDR3 region: CSAQFGGGPNEQYF.

The rearrangement links TRBV2 to TRBJ2-5; TCRdb lists TRBD1, though no DNA is available to test this call. Germline V gene data show CDR1 as SNHLY and CDR2 as FYNNEI. There are 15 residues in the CDR3. CDR3: CASSDPGHPQETQYF.

V usage is TRBV27 and J usage is TRBJ2-1; the D call of TRBD1 rests on TCRdb alone, since no DNA is present to check it. Per the germline V gene, CDR1 is MNHEY and CDR2 is SMNVEV (reference sequence). The CDR3 is made up of 16 amino acids. CDR3 residues: CASSPGVESSYNEQFF.

The chain joins TRBV29-1 to TRBJ2-7. CDR1 is SQVTM and CDR2 is ANQGSEA in the germline V gene. This CDR3 comprises 12 residues. The chain's CDR3 is CSVEGLSYEQYF.

The genes are TRBV5-1 and TRBJ2-2; the D gene TCRdb calls, TRBD1, cannot be checked with no DNA. The germline V gene encodes CDR1 SGHRS and CDR2 YFSETQ. This CDR3 region has 13 residues. The CDR3 is CASSTGNTGELFF.

The chain is built from TRBV19 and TRBJ2-5. CDR1 is LNHDA, CDR2 SQIVND, per germline (reference sequence). There are 13 residues in the CDR3. CDR3 in amino acids: CASSTQNVETQYF.

The chain recombines TRBV6-1 with TRBJ1-4; the D gene TCRdb calls, TRBD1, cannot be checked with no DNA. CDR3 length: 14 amino acids. CDR1 is MNHNS and CDR2 is SASEGT in the germline V gene. CDR3 loop: CASSLTVANEKLFF.

The chain combines TRBV12-3 or TRBV12-4 with TRBJ2-5; absent DNA, TCRdb's TRBD1 call cannot be checked. The CDR3 has 14 residues. The CDR3 region is CASSLLGVQETQYF.

V gene TRBV12-3 or TRBV12-4 combines with J gene TRBJ1-2; TCRdb's D gene call, TRBD1, goes unchecked for lack of DNA. The CDR3 extends over 15 amino acids. CDR3 in amino acids: CASSYKDRSSYGYTF.

The chain links TRBV7-3 to TRBJ2-2; TCRdb lists TRBD2, though no DNA is available to test this call. This CDR3 is 17 amino acids long. Germline-derived CDR1 and CDR2 are SGHTA and FQGTGA. The CDR3 is CASSLKGGRLNTGELFF.

This chain uses TRBV19 with TRBJ1-5; there is no DNA to check the TCRdb D call of TRBD1. Germline assignment: CDR1 LNHDA and CDR2 SQIVND (reference sequence). CDR3 length equals 13 residues. The CDR3: CASSIPANQPQHF.

This chain links TRBV12-3 or TRBV12-4 with TRBJ2-2; TCRdb picks TRBD1, but there is no DNA to check that call. This CDR3 is 15 amino acids long. The CDR3 here is CASIPMDSETGELFF.

The genes are TRBV20-1 and TRBJ2-3. The CDR3 covers 13 residues. Per the germline V gene, CDR1 is DFQATT and CDR2 is SNEGSKA (reference sequence). The CDR3 spells CSARDIYTDTQYF.

The chain links TRBV6-1 to TRBJ1-5. The CDR3 length is 14 residues. The V gene's germline CDR1 is MNHNS and CDR2 SASEGT. The CDR3 reads CASSRLDRNQPQHF.

CDR3 in amino acids: CASSSGTSALGDTQYF. The gene calls are TRBV7-2 and TRBJ2-3; checking the TCRdb D call of TRBD2 is not possible without DNA. The length of the CDR3 is 16 residues. Per the germline V gene, CDR1 is SGHTA and CDR2 is FQGNSA.

This rearrangement joins TRBV29-1 to TRBJ2-7; there is no DNA to check the TCRdb D call of TRBD2. CDR3 size: 15 residues. CDR1 SQVTM and CDR2 ANQGSEA come from the germline V gene. The CDR3 protein is CSVELTSGVVYEQYF.

This CDR3 reads CAISESTGSNQPQHF. The chain is built from TRBV10-3 and TRBJ1-5. CDR3 size: 15 residues. CDR1 and CDR2 from the germline V gene are ENHRY and SYGVKD.

The chain links TRBV2 to TRBJ2-5; as DNA is missing, the TRBD2 call by TCRdb cannot be tested. Germline loops: CDR1 SNHLY, CDR2 FYNNEI. This CDR3 has 16 amino acids. CDR3 loop: CASKPWEGPSDETQYF.

The chain carries TRBV18 and TRBJ2-5. Looked up from germline, CDR1 is KGHSH and CDR2 is LQKENI. The CDR3 has 12 residues. The CDR3 protein is CASSPRGETQYF.

This rearrangement joins TRBV9 to TRBJ2-1; TCRdb picks TRBD2, but there is no DNA to check that call. Germline lookup yields CDR1 SGDLS and CDR2 YYNGEE. The CDR3 contains 14 residues. The CDR3 sequence is CASSVEGSGGQQFF.

The chain links TRBV27 to TRBJ2-3. CDR1 is MNHEY and CDR2 is SMNVEV in the germline V gene (reference sequence). The CDR3 totals 11 residues. CDR3 amino acids: CASASTDTQYF.